A single sample gave rise to the 23 T cell receptor beta chains below, sequenced in a study of blood T cell repertoires in COVID-19. Using immunoSEQ multiplex PCR, the repertoire was profiled, and TCRdb retains in-frame clones only, with some absent. The table lists roughly 200,000 clones, over 80% of them singletons. Specimen: PBMCs or T cells enriched from blood (not recorded which). Source of these receptors: a man aged 25 to 40 who had recovered from COVID-19.

The J gene is TRBJ1-2, the V gene TRBV12-3 or TRBV12-4, with a tentative D call TRBD1 (6 bases). V was shortened by 5 bases and J by 4 bases, with 11 bases between the two germline ends. The CDR3 consists of 13 residues. The CDR3 spells CASSGQFPYGYTF. For the CDR3, the DNA is TGTGCCAGCAGTGGACAGTTTCCCTATGGCTACACCTTC.

V and J are TRBV15 and TRBJ2-1; 12 bases map to TRBD2. V gave up 1 base and J gave up 3 bases; unmatched junction bases: 1. Germline loops: CDR1 LNHNV, CDR2 YYDKDF (reference sequence). The CDR3 contains 16 residues. The DNA for the CDR3 is TGTGCCACCAGCAGAGGACTAGCGGGGGACTACAATGAGCAGTTCTTC. This codes for CATSRGLAGDYNEQFF.

The chain is built from TRBV30 and TRBJ1-5; 8 bases match TRBD1. The CDR3 length is 13 residues. J gave up 2 bases and V 6 bases, and 3 bases lay outside the gene matches. CDR1 and CDR2 (germline): GTSNPN, SVGIG (reference sequence). In DNA form, the CDR3 reads TGTGCCTGCAGGGGGCAAGGCAATCAGCCCCAGCATTTT. The encoded protein is CACRGQGNQPQHF.

This chain connects TRBV14 to TRBJ2-7; TRBD2 agrees at 8 bases. The V and J ends lost 5 bases and 5 bases, in that order; junction bases with no gene match: 8. CDR1 is SGHDN and CDR2 is FVKESK in the germline V gene. The CDR3 sequence is 14 residues long. The CDR3 sequence is CASSYSGVLNEQYF. The CDR3 nucleotides are TGTGCCAGCAGCTATAGCGGGGTCCTCAACGAGCAGTACTTC.

This clone was seen once. The chain employs TRBV19 and TRBJ2-3, with D possibly being TRBD2 (6 bases). V was trimmed by 4 bases and J by 7 bases, leaving 9 bases between them. This CDR3 spans 12 amino acids. CDR1 and CDR2 from the germline V gene are LNHDA and SQIVND (reference sequence). The CDR3 protein is CASSKGLHTQYF. In nucleotides, the CDR3 is TGTGCCAGTAGTAAGGGACTCCATACGCAGTATTTT.

CDR3 in DNA: TGTGCCAGCAGCCCCCAAGGACAGGCGGCGGAGCCCCAGCATTTT. Protein: CASSPQGQAAEPQHF. This chain uses TRBV9 with TRBJ1-5; TRBD1 aligns across 7 bases. Germline lookup yields CDR1 SGDLS and CDR2 YYNGEE. This CDR3 has 15 amino acids. Trimming took 4 bases from V and 8 from J; bases not matched to a gene: 12. Supplemented by reference TRBV9 and TRBJ1-5, the full variable domain reads DSGVTQTPKHLITATGQRVTLRCSPRSGDLSVYWYQQSLDQGLQFLIQYYNGEERAKGNILERFSAQQFPDLHSELNLSSLELGDSALYFCASSPQGQAAEPQHFGDGTRLSIL.

The chain employs TRBV5-4 and TRBJ1-1, with 10 bases fitting TRBD1. The CDR3 length is 14 residues. Germline lookup yields CDR1 SGHNT and CDR2 YYREEE (reference sequence). V was clipped by 3 bases and J by 1 base; unmatched bases: 0. CDR3 bases: TGTGCCAGCAGCTGGACAGGGGGGAACACTGAAGCTTTCTTT. Translating gives CASSWTGGNTEAFF.

The chain carries TRBV7-2 and TRBJ2-7; 10 bases fit TRBD1. The V gene's germline CDR1 is SGHTA and CDR2 FQGNSA. This CDR3 region has 18 residues. With 5 bases clipped from V and 3 bases from J, the junction kept 16 bases outside the gene matches. The CDR3 loop is CASSTRGSTRDRGYEQYF. The CDR3 DNA sequence: TGTGCCAGCAGCACCCGAGGGTCTACCCGGGACAGGGGCTACGAGCAGTACTTC.

The chain is built from TRBV27 and TRBJ2-7; TRBD1 matches at 7 bases. The CDR3 totals 15 residues. The ends lost 0 bases at V and 3 bases at J; junction bases unmatched: 5. CDR1 is MNHEY, CDR2 SMNVEV, per germline (reference sequence). CDR3 sequence reads: CASSLSSGQSYEQYF. The CDR3 bases are TGTGCCAGCAGTTTATCGTCGGGACAGAGCTACGAGCAGTACTTC.

The chain combines TRBV5-4 with TRBJ2-7, with D tentatively TRBD1 (6 bases). The CDR3 is made up of 12 amino acids. Looked up from germline, CDR1 is SGHNT and CDR2 is YYREEE (reference sequence). Trimming left V 7 bases short and J 2 bases short, with 10 bases between. CDR3 sequence reads: CASQDSTYEQYF. The CDR3 nucleotides are TGTGCCAGCCAGGACAGCACCTACGAGCAGTACTTC.

CDR3 protein: CASSSKGFGAVNTEAFF. In DNA, the CDR3 is TGTGCCAGCAGCTCCAAGGGGTTTGGGGCGGTGAACACTGAAGCTTTCTTT. This chain uses TRBV7-6 with TRBJ1-1, with a possible D match to TRBD1 (5 bases). The ends were cut back, 4 bases at V and 0 bases at J, with 18 bases in the middle. Germline V lookup: CDR1 SGHVS, CDR2 FNYEAQ. The CDR3 length is 17 residues.

The V call is TRBV9, the J call TRBJ2-5; 7 nucleotides agree with TRBD1. This CDR3 spans 15 amino acids. CDR1 SGDLS and CDR2 YYNGEE come from the germline V gene. The ends lost 0 bases at V and 3 bases at J; junction bases unmatched: 5. CDR3 protein: CASSVAPQGEETQYF. Here the CDR3 DNA reads TGTGCCAGCAGCGTAGCTCCCCAGGGGGAAGAGACCCAGTACTTC.

The V gene is TRBV30, the J gene TRBJ1-5; D possibly corresponds to TRBD1 (6 bases). The CDR3 is 13 amino acids. CDR1 GTSNPN and CDR2 SVGIG come from the germline V gene (reference sequence). V shed 2 bases and J shed 6 bases, with 11 bases lying between them. The DNA for the CDR3 is TGTGCCTGGAGTAGTACAGGGCTTCAGCCCCAGCATTTT. Translation: CAWSSTGLQPQHF. The variable domain in full, completed from reference TRBV30 and TRBJ1-5, reads SQTIHQWPATLVQPVGSPLSLECTVEGTSNPNLYWYRQAAGRGLQLLFYSVGIGQISSEVPQNLSASRPQDRQFILSSKKLLLSDSGFYLCAWSSTGLQPQHFGDGTRLSIL.

The chain uses TRBV4-1 and TRBJ2-3; the match to TRBD1 covers 9 bases. The CDR3 is 17 residues long. Germline V gives CDR1 MGHRA, CDR2 YSYEKL. The V gene end was trimmed by 5 bases and the J gene end by 4 bases; junction bases not matched to a gene: 13. The chain's CDR3 is CASSESSGTGIPDTQYF. CDR3 bases: TGCGCCAGCAGCGAAAGTTCCGGGACAGGGATACCAGATACGCAGTATTTT.

This clone appeared a single time. The chain has TRBV7-8 and TRBJ1-4, with D possibly matching TRBD1 (6 bases). Germline CDR1 SGHVS, CDR2 FQNEAQ. Trimming cost V 1 base and J 11 bases, with 20 bases left between them. The CDR3 loop spans 16 amino acids. This CDR3 reads CASSLVAGVPSEKLFF. CDR3 coding DNA: TGTGCCAGCAGCTTAGTAGCAGGGGTACCATCGGAGAAACTGTTTTTT.

The chain recombines TRBV6-5 with TRBJ2-1, with D possibly matching TRBD1 (5 bases). V gave up 6 bases and J gave up 0 bases, with 12 bases separating them. This CDR3 comprises 15 residues. CDR1 and CDR2 (germline): MNHEY, SVGAGI. The CDR3 spells CASSPRGSSYNEQFF. The DNA for the CDR3 is TGTGCCAGCAGCCCAAGGGGCAGCTCCTACAATGAGCAGTTCTTC.

This chain connects TRBV27 to TRBJ2-7, with 14 bases identical to TRBD2. This CDR3 is built from 16 residues. Losses at the gene ends were 5 bases for V and 4 bases for J; bases not matched to a gene: 7. CDR1 and CDR2 (germline): MNHEY, SMNVEV (reference sequence). The chain's CDR3 is CASSRTGTSGSYEQYF. The DNA for the CDR3 is TGTGCCAGCAGTAGAACCGGGACTAGCGGGAGTTACGAGCAGTACTTC.

The chain is built from TRBV7-8 and TRBJ1-1, with 12 nucleotides matching TRBD1. CDR3 length: 19 amino acids. Germline trimming cut 2 bases from V and 4 bases from J; bases unmatched to any gene: 14. Germline V lookup: CDR1 SGHVS, CDR2 FQNEAQ. The CDR3 sequence: CASSLSSGTGGVRLTEAFF. The DNA for the CDR3 is TGTGCCAGCAGCTTAAGCTCCGGGACAGGGGGCGTAAGACTCACTGAAGCTTTCTTT.

The chain uses TRBV7-2 and TRBJ1-2; D uncertain. CDR3 length: 14 residues. Per the germline V gene, CDR1 is SGHTA and CDR2 is FQGNSA. V dropped 1 base and J dropped 0 bases, with 6 bases sitting between them. The CDR3 bases are TGTGCCAGCAGCTTAGGTATCTCTAACTATGGCTACACCTTC. This sequence encodes CASSLGISNYGYTF.

This clone was counted a single time. V is TRBV18 and J is TRBJ1-2, with D perhaps matching TRBD1 (5 bases). The germline CDR1 and CDR2 sequences are KGHSH and LQKENI. V lost 3 bases, J lost 6 bases, and 11 bases lay in between. The CDR3 is 13 residues long. CDR3 in DNA: TGTGCCAGCTCACCTCTCGGGGGGGATGGCTACACCTTC. Amino acids: CASSPLGGDGYTF.

J is TRBJ2-3 and V is TRBV12-3 or TRBV12-4; D is perhaps TRBD2 (6 bases). This CDR3 spans 13 amino acids. Trimming shortened V by 2 bases and J by 5 bases, and 8 bases separated the two germline ends. In DNA, the CDR3 is TGTGCCAGCAGTTTAATTAGCGGAGATACGCAGTATTTT. Translating it yields CASSLISGDTQYF.

A single count supports this clone. This rearrangement joins TRBV4-1 to TRBJ1-3, with D maybe TRBD1 (5 bases). Trimming stripped 3 bases from V and 1 base from J, with 7 bases between. This CDR3 contains 14 residues. Germline V gene sequence: CDR1 MGHRA, CDR2 YSYEKL. CDR3 bases: TGCGCCAGCAGCCAGCAGGGATCTGGAAACACCATATATTTT. It encodes CASSQQGSGNTIYF.

This clone was counted a few times. This chain joins TRBV5-1 and TRBJ1-1; D gene uncertain. Germline assignment: CDR1 SGHRS and CDR2 YFSETQ. Trimming left V 0 bases short and J 0 bases short, with 6 bases between. The CDR3 is 14 amino acids. CDR3 coding DNA: TGCGCCAGCAGCTTGGGCGGCCTGAACACTGAAGCTTTCTTT. Its protein product is CASSLGGLNTEAFF.